The rows below give T cell receptor beta chains drawn from one sample of a study of T cells in Graves' hyperthyroidism and ophthalmopathy. TCRdb fed the multiplex PCR reads into MiXCR, producing one record per CDR3 protein. Among under 400,000 distinct CDR3 sequences, 15% to 17% were seen once, and the ten largest hold about a quarter. Sequenced: blood. These receptors all come from a woman between 18 and 29 years old with Graves' hyperthyroidism that later progressed to Graves' ophthalmopathy. CDR3s include the opening cysteine and the closing phenylalanine or tryptophan. A D gene is named only where the DNA matches it firmly. A row's size may be missing; if present it is once, few, many or a size class.

j_call v_call d_call clone_size cdr3_nt cdr3_aa
TRBJ2-7 TRBV4-1 TRBD1 - TGCGCCAGCAGCCAGATTCCCAAGACAGGGTTTAGTTTTAACGAGCAGTACTTC CASSQIPKTGFSFNEQYF
TRBJ2-1 TRBV4-3 TRBD2 few TGCGCCAGCAGCCAAGATCCCCCGGGACTAGGTCCTGAGCAGTTCTTC CASSQDPPGLGPEQFF
TRBJ2-5 TRBV6-2/TRBV6-3 - few TGTGCCAGCAGTTACTCGATCTCGGTAAACCAAGAGACCCAGTACTTC CASSYSISVNQETQYF
TRBJ2-1 TRBV20-1 TRBD2 many TGCAGTGCCTTTACTAGCGGGAGGGCCCGCTCCTACAATGAGCAGTTCTTC CSAFTSGRARSYNEQFF
TRBJ2-1 TRBV19 - few TGTGCCAGTAGCCCTGGGGTAACGGTGAGCAATGAGCAGTTCTTC CASSPGVTVSNEQFF
TRBJ2-1 TRBV27 TRBD1 many TGTGCCAGCAGCCACAGGGGATTGACACTCGTGGAGCAGTTCTTC CASSHRGLTLVEQFF
TRBJ2-2 TRBV30 - few TGTGCCTGGAGTGTAATAGAAGGCGGGACCGGGGAGCTGTTTTTT CAWSVIEGGTGELFF
TRBJ1-2 TRBV29-1 - - TGCAGCGTTGAAGATAGAGGCTACACCTTC CSVEDRGYTF
TRBJ2-5 TRBV5-1 TRBD1 few TGCGCCAGCGGGCTAGGGGACAGACAAGAGACCCAGTACTTC CASGLGDRQETQYF
TRBJ2-1 TRBV7-8 - many TGTGCCAGCAGCAGAAAGATAGCGGATAGCTCCTACAATGAGCAGTTCTTC CASSRKIADSSYNEQFF
TRBJ2-5 TRBV7-9 TRBD2 - TGTGCCAGCAGCTTAGGACTAGCGGGATGGCCGTACCAAGAGACCCAGTACTTC CASSLGLAGWPYQETQYF
TRBJ1-5 TRBV20-1 TRBD1 few TGCAGTGCCCTCACAGGGGGGATGTATAGCAATCAGCCCCAGCATTTT CSALTGGMYSNQPQHF
TRBJ2-7 TRBV20-1 - few TGCAGTGCCGACGACAGACACGGGCAGTACTTC CSADDRHGQYF
TRBJ2-2 TRBV28 - - TGTGCCAGCAGTTTATTGCGAGGGGGGAGCACCGGGGAGCTGTTTTTT CASSLLRGGSTGELFF
TRBJ2-7 TRBV20-1 TRBD2 many TGCAGTGCTACGACTAGCGGGATCCGTTGGCAGTACTTC CSATTSGIRWQYF
TRBJ2-3 TRBV6-1 TRBD2 - TGTGCCAGCAGTCCTGTAGCGGGTAAATTCACAGATACGCAGTATTTT CASSPVAGKFTDTQYF
TRBJ1-4 TRBV28 - many TGTGCCAGCAGTTTACGGCGCTTTAATGAAAAACTGTTTTTT CASSLRRFNEKLFF
TRBJ2-1 TRBV20-1 TRBD2 few TGCAGTGCTAGGATAACTAGCGGGAGCCATGAGCAGTTCTTC CSARITSGSHEQFF
TRBJ2-7 TRBV3-1 TRBD2 - TGTGCCAGCAGCTCTACCCCAGGACTAGCGGGAGGGCTAAGCTCCTACGAGCAGTACTTC CASSSTPGLAGGLSSYEQYF
TRBJ1-6 TRBV4-1 - - TGCGCCAGCAGCCAAGGATCGCAGGGATATTCACCCCTCCACTTT CASSQGSQGYSPLHF